The rows below give T cell receptor beta chains drawn from one sample of a study of CD4 T cells in relation to SARS-CoV-2 and coronaviruses. Antigen specificity for these receptors is unknown. Sequencing was performed with immunoSEQ multiplex PCR; in TCRdb, only in-frame clones are kept and a portion is missing. This sample has 32,000 or so clones, with roughly 72% found just once. The sample consisted of CD4+ T cells from PBMCs, cultured in vitro. These TCRs come from a human donor in good health. CDR3s include the opening cysteine and the closing phenylalanine or tryptophan. A D gene is named only where the DNA matches it firmly. Expanded clones get a size class; other rows say once, few or many, or leave the size out.

TRBD1	TRBJ1-3	once	TRBV4-2	TGTGCCAGCAGCCCCGGACAGGGGGCTACTGGAAACACCATATATTTT	CASSPGQGATGNTIYF
.	TRBJ1-4	.	TRBV4-3	TGCGCCAGCAGCCAAGATTTATACGGGGTGGAAAAACTGTTTTTT	CASSQDLYGVEKLFF
.	TRBJ2-7	.	TRBV3-1/TRBV3-2	TGTGCCAGCAGCCGCCTCTTAGGGTTTGGCTCCTACGAGCAGTACTTC	CASSRLLGFGSYEQYF
TRBD1	TRBJ1-1	.	TRBV7-2	TGTGCCAGCAGCCCGGGACAGGGTAAGGGCACTGAAGCTTTCTTT	CASSPGQGKGTEAFF
TRBD2	TRBJ2-7	.	TRBV7-2	TGTGCCAGCAGCTTGACTAGCGGGGGGACCTACGAGCAGTACTTC	CASSLTSGGTYEQYF
.	TRBJ2-1	.	TRBV4-2	TGTGCCAGCAGCGATACCGTGACGGGGGAGCAGTTCTTC	CASSDTVTGEQFF
TRBD2	TRBJ2-5	.	TRBV11-1	TGTGCCAGCAGCTTAGCACTAGCGGGAGGCCAAGAGACCCAGTACTTC	CASSLALAGGQETQYF
.	TRBJ2-5	once	TRBV5-4	TGTGCCAGCAGCTCAGGGTTGGGGGAGACCCAGTACTTC	CASSSGLGETQYF
.	TRBJ1-1	.	TRBV12-3/TRBV12-4	TGTGCCAGCAGTTTAGGCGGGAACACTGAAGCTTTCTTT	CASSLGGNTEAFF
TRBD2	TRBJ2-2	.	TRBV3-1/TRBV3-2	TGTGCCAGCAGCCCCGCCGGCCTTAGCGGGAGGGGCACCGGGGAGCTGTTTTTT	CASSPAGLSGRGTGELFF
TRBD2	TRBJ2-3	.	TRBV2	TGTGCCAGCAACGAACTAGCGGGGTTGGCAGATACGCAGTATTTT	CASNELAGLADTQYF
.	TRBJ1-5	few	TRBV4-1	TGCGCCAGCAGCCGAGGGACGGGGCGCGGAGGCGATCAGCCCCAGCATTTT	CASSRGTGRGGDQPQHF
.	TRBJ2-1	.	TRBV23-1	TGCGCCAGCAGTCAATCAGGCCCTCCTCCCCCCTACAATGAGCAGTTCTTC	CASSQSGPPPPYNEQFF
.	TRBJ2-3	.	TRBV13	TGTGCCAGCAGCCACGGGGACAACCTCCCTCTACGCACAGATACGCAGTATTTT	CASSHGDNLPLRTDTQYF
.	TRBJ1-2	.	TRBV3-1/TRBV3-2	TGTGCCAGCAGCCAGGGGGGCCGGAGTGGCTACACCTTC	CASSQGGRSGYTF
.	TRBJ1-3	.	TRBV6-1	TGTGCCAGCAGTGAATTTTGGGCCCCCTCTGGAAACACCATATATTTT	CASSEFWAPSGNTIYF
.	TRBJ1-1	once	TRBV5-1	TGCGCCAGCAGCATATATACGAACACTGAAGCTTTCTTT	CASSIYTNTEAFF
TRBD1	TRBJ2-3	.	TRBV7-3	TGTGCCAGCAGCAAAACAGGGGTAGCAGATACGCAGTATTTT	CASSKTGVADTQYF
.	TRBJ1-2	.	TRBV3-1/TRBV3-2	TGTGCCAGCAGCCCCGGAGGTCTCTATGGCTACACCTTC	CASSPGGLYGYTF
.	TRBJ1-1	.	TRBV29-1	TGCAGCGTTGAGTACGGGGGCGACACTGAAGCTTTCTTT	CSVEYGGDTEAFF
TRBD2	TRBJ2-1	.	TRBV5-1	TGCGCCAGCAGCCGCACTCTCGGGGGGACGCCGAATGAGCAGTTCTTC	CASSRTLGGTPNEQFF
TRBD1	TRBJ2-7	.	TRBV5-1	TGCGCCAGCAGCTCCTCACAGGGGGCTCACGAGCAGTACTTC	CASSSSQGAHEQYF
.	TRBJ1-5	.	TRBV6-5	TGTGCCAGCAGTTATCGAGGGTTCAATCAGCCCCAGCATTTT	CASSYRGFNQPQHF
.	TRBJ1-3	.	TRBV7-2	TGTGCCAGCAGCTTTCACAGGGTACCCGGAAACACCATATATTTT	CASSFHRVPGNTIYF
.	TRBJ2-7	once	TRBV5-5	TGTGCCAGCTCCCCAAGGACAGAAGAATCTCTCTTTTACGAGCAGTACTTC	CASSPRTEESLFYEQYF
TRBD1	TRBJ1-2	.	TRBV9	TGTGCCAGCCAAAGAACAGGGGACTATGGCTACACCTTC	CASQRTGDYGYTF
.	TRBJ1-2	.	TRBV5-4	TGTGCCAGCAGCTTGGAAGCCGGACGAGGCTATGGCTACACCTTC	CASSLEAGRGYGYTF
.	TRBJ2-5	once	TRBV11-2	TGTGCCAGCAGCCTGGCTGGGGAGACCCAGTACTTC	CASSLAGETQYF
.	TRBJ2-5	.	TRBV2	TGTGCCAGCAGCTCCCTGGGAGTAGGGGAGACCCAGTACTTC	CASSSLGVGETQYF
.	TRBJ1-1	.	TRBV25-1	TGTGCCAGCAGCCCCCTTGTAGCCGGACAGACGAACACTGAAGCTTTCTTT	CASSPLVAGQTNTEAFF
TRBD2	TRBJ2-3	.	TRBV6-6	TGTGCCAGCAAAACCGGACTAGCGGGAGCAGATACGCAGTATTTT	CASKTGLAGADTQYF
.	TRBJ2-5	.	TRBV7-8	TGTGCCAGCAGCCTCAGGGTAGGGCAGTTAGAGACCCAGTACTTC	CASSLRVGQLETQYF
.	TRBJ1-2	.	TRBV19	TGTGCCAGTAGTCCCTGGACACTATTAGGCTACACCTTC	CASSPWTLLGYTF
.	TRBJ1-3	.	TRBV12-5	TGTGCTAGTGGTATTGCCACAGGGTACGACGGAAACACCATATATTTT	CASGIATGYDGNTIYF
TRBD2	TRBJ2-3	.	TRBV25-1	TGTGCCAGCAGAGGGGCAGCGGGGGGAACTAGGCCAGATACGCAGTATTTT	CASRGAAGGTRPDTQYF
.	TRBJ1-2	.	TRBV30	TGTGCCTGGAGTGCTGGGACGGCAAGAAACTATGGCTACACCTTC	CAWSAGTARNYGYTF
.	TRBJ2-2	few	TRBV27	TGTGCCAGCAGTCCCTCATTCACCGGGAAGGGACCCGGGGAGCTGTTTTTT	CASSPSFTGKGPGELFF
.	TRBJ1-1	few	TRBV4-1	TGCGCCAGCAGCCAACCTGGGGCAGGACAGAACGAAGCTTTCTTT	CASSQPGAGQNEAFF
.	TRBJ2-7	once	TRBV6-2/TRBV6-3	TGTGCCAGCAGTTACTCGACGAGGGGGAGCGGCTCCTACGAGCAGTACTTC	CASSYSTRGSGSYEQYF
.	TRBJ1-5	few	TRBV19	TGTGCCAGTATCCCGGGCGGGGGCGCGGGCAATCAGCCCCAGCATTTT	CASIPGGGAGNQPQHF
.	TRBJ1-1	few	TRBV14	TGTGCCAGCAGCCAAGGAATGGGATCGTCCACTGAAGCTTTCTTT	CASSQGMGSSTEAFF